This is a list of T cell receptor beta chains from one sample in a study of CD8+ T cells in alopecia areata. TCRdb keeps only in-frame clones here, not all; method: immunoSEQ multiplex PCR. The repertoire holds about 150,000 clones, with 45% to 60% as singletons. The sequencing sample was made of CD4+ T cells sorted from blood. These receptors all stem from a human donor with alopecia areata. Both conserved end residues are part of each CDR3. D genes are given only for firm matches. Clone size is stated in some rows and not others, as once, few, many or a class when expanded.

>TRBV6-1|TRBJ1-2|NA|many
CASSRQDYGYTF
TGTGCCAGCAGTCGACAAGACTATGGCTACACCTTC
>TRBV29-1|TRBJ2-6|NA|few
CSVEESLKGSGANVLTF
TGCAGCGTTGAGGAGTCCCTAAAGGGCTCTGGGGCCAACGTCCTGACTTTC
>TRBV6-5|TRBJ1-2|NA|NA
CASSPPGAGYTF
TGTGCCAGCAGTCCTCCGGGGGCCGGCTACACCTTC
>TRBV29-1|TRBJ1-1|TRBD1|few
CSVGQGGWLNTEAFF
TGCAGCGTGGGACAGGGAGGATGGCTGAACACTGAAGCTTTCTTT
>TRBV29-1|TRBJ2-3|NA|NA
CSVDDTDTQYF
TGCAGCGTGGATGACACAGATACGCAGTATTTT
>TRBV11-2|TRBJ1-2|TRBD1|NA
CATTGQGALGYTF
TGTGCCACCACGGGGCAGGGGGCGCTTGGCTACACCTTC
>TRBV29-1|TRBJ2-5|TRBD2|NA
CSVDGLAGGTQYF
TGCAGCGTTGATGGACTAGCGGGAGGGACCCAGTACTTC
>TRBV27|TRBJ2-1|TRBD2|few
CASRLAGGAEQFF
TGTGCCAGCAGACTAGCGGGAGGGGCTGAGCAGTTCTTC
>TRBV7-6|TRBJ2-3|TRBD2|NA
CASSLGTSGVDTQYF
TGTGCCAGCAGCTTAGGGACTAGCGGGGTGGATACGCAGTATTTT
>TRBV7-9|TRBJ1-5|NA|NA
CASSLAGGTQPQHF
TGTGCCAGCAGCTTAGCGGGGGGGACGCAGCCCCAGCATTTT
>TRBV5-1|TRBJ2-5|NA|NA
CASSWGTRIETQYF
TGCGCCAGCAGCTGGGGGACAAGGATCGAGACCCAGTACTTC
>TRBV29-1|TRBJ2-1|NA|NA
CSVGGVGAPNEQFF
TGCAGCGTTGGAGGTGTAGGGGCTCCGAATGAGCAGTTCTTC
>TRBV4-1|TRBJ2-1|NA|NA
CASSLSERVSYNEQFF
TGCGCCAGCAGCCTCTCAGAGCGGGTGTCCTACAATGAGCAGTTCTTC
>TRBV28|TRBJ2-1|TRBD2|NA
CASSFNSGMGYYNEQFF
TGTGCCAGCAGTTTTAATAGCGGGATGGGCTACTACAATGAGCAGTTCTTC
>TRBV29-1|TRBJ1-2|TRBD1|few
CSGDREGYTF
TGCAGCGGTGACAGGGAAGGCTACACCTTC
>TRBV25-1|TRBJ2-1|NA|NA
CASSEPRGGDEQFF
TGTGCCAGCAGTGAACCAAGGGGGGGAGATGAGCAGTTCTTC
>TRBV4-2|TRBJ2-7|NA|NA
CASSQAQRSAEEQYF
TGTGCCAGCAGCCAAGCTCAGCGGAGTGCGGAAGAGCAGTACTTC
>TRBV9|TRBJ2-7|NA|NA
CASSVAPGPYEQYF
TGTGCCAGCAGCGTAGCCCCCGGACCCTACGAGCAGTACTTC
>TRBV18|TRBJ2-4|NA|NA
CASSASTDTKNIQYF
TGTGCCAGCTCAGCATCGACGGATACCAAAAACATTCAGTACTTC
>TRBV30|TRBJ2-1|TRBD2|NA
CAWNLAGVHEQFF
TGTGCCTGGAACCTAGCGGGAGTTCATGAGCAGTTCTTC
>TRBV27|TRBJ2-4|NA|few
CASDTWQVIAKNIQYF
TGTGCCAGCGATACGTGGCAGGTCATAGCCAAAAACATTCAGTACTTC
>TRBV4-1|TRBJ1-3|NA|NA
CASSSTPVPGNTIYF
TGCGCCAGCAGCTCAACACCAGTTCCTGGAAACACCATATATTTT
>TRBV11-2|TRBJ2-1|TRBD2|NA
CASSRTSSGRAFNEQFF
TGTGCCAGCAGCCGAACCTCTAGCGGGAGGGCCTTCAATGAGCAGTTCTTC
>TRBV4-1|TRBJ1-1|NA|NA
CASSQDVPWEAFF
TGCGCCAGCAGCCAAGATGTCCCCTGGGAAGCTTTCTTT
>TRBV13|TRBJ2-3|NA|NA
CASSRLDLKGPEDTQYF
TGTGCCAGCTCCCGTTTGGACCTCAAAGGGCCTGAAGATACGCAGTATTTT
>TRBV2|TRBJ1-2|TRBD1|NA
CASIWDRLDYGYTF
TGTGCCAGCATATGGGACAGGCTAGACTATGGCTACACCTTC
>TRBV4-1|TRBJ2-7|TRBD2|NA
CASSQDQRGGHDEQYF
TGCGCCAGCAGCCAAGATCAGCGGGGAGGGCACGACGAGCAGTACTTC
>TRBV30|TRBJ1-4|NA|NA
CAWNLGEEEKLFF
TGTGCCTGGAACCTAGGGGAGGAGGAAAAACTGTTTTTT
>TRBV4-2|TRBJ2-1|NA|few
CASSQDGRNEQFF
TGTGCCAGCAGCCAAGATGGCCGGAATGAGCAGTTCTTC
>TRBV7-9|TRBJ2-1|TRBD1|NA
CASSLQGTRSYNEQFF
TGTGCCAGCAGCCTACAGGGGACCCGCTCCTACAATGAGCAGTTCTTC
>TRBV6-5|TRBJ2-7|NA|NA
CASIRRGSYEQYF
TGTGCCAGCATCAGGCGGGGCTCCTACGAGCAGTACTTC
>TRBV18|TRBJ2-5|TRBD1|few
CASSPPTGEETQYF
TGTGCCAGCTCACCACCGACAGGGGAAGAGACCCAGTACTTC
>TRBV7-3|TRBJ2-2|TRBD1|NA
CASSTGTGVTGELFF
TGTGCCAGCAGCACCGGGACAGGGGTAACCGGGGAGCTGTTTTTT
>TRBV7-9|TRBJ2-1|NA|NA
CASSLAGSEQFF
TGTGCCAGCAGCTTAGCAGGGAGCGAGCAGTTCTTC
>TRBV29-1|TRBJ1-1|TRBD1|NA
CSGQGLNTEAFF
TGCAGTGGACAGGGTTTGAACACTGAAGCTTTCTTT
>TRBV4-1|TRBJ2-3|TRBD2|few
CASSPPPGTSGTDTQYF
TGCGCCAGCAGCCCCCCTCCGGGGACTAGCGGCACAGATACGCAGTATTTT
>TRBV9|TRBJ2-1|TRBD2|once
CASSHREASGRDEQFF
TGTGCCAGCAGCCATAGGGAGGCTAGCGGAAGGGATGAGCAGTTCTTC
>TRBV7-2|TRBJ2-1|TRBD2|few
CASSPTGLAGGQFF
TGTGCCAGCAGCCCGACGGGACTAGCGGGAGGGCAGTTCTTC
>TRBV5-6|TRBJ2-1|NA|NA
CASSLVPSASDNEQFF
TGTGCCAGCAGCTTGGTCCCTAGCGCATCCGACAATGAGCAGTTCTTC
>TRBV5-4|TRBJ2-3|TRBD2|NA
CASSLGLAGDTQYF
TGTGCCAGCAGCTTGGGGCTAGCGGGAGATACGCAGTATTTT
>TRBV5-1|TRBJ2-5|NA|NA
CASSLAGPQETQYF
TGCGCCAGCAGCTTGGCAGGCCCCCAAGAGACCCAGTACTTC
>TRBV7-9|TRBJ1-1|NA|few
CASSLQTVNTEAFF
TGTGCCAGCAGCCTCCAGACAGTGAACACTGAAGCTTTCTTT